This TCR beta chain comes out of a study of OX40 agonist ivuxolimab in advanced cancers. Broadly, across the study: Ivuxolimab was an agonistic, fully human IgG2 monoclonal antibody directed against OX40 (CD134), a costimulatory receptor. Intravenous ivuxolimab was administered to patients every 2 weeks at six dose levels: 0.01, 0.1, 0.3, 1.5, 3 and 10 mg/kg. Of the approximately 50 patients in dose escalation, around 20 had hepatocellular carcinoma, approximately 15 had melanoma, 9 had renal cell carcinoma and 9 had head and neck cancer. The dose-escalation cohort was 82.7% male with a mean age of around 62 years, ranging from roughly 23 to 90. Patients were allowed to have had prior anti-PD-1, anti-PD-L1 or anti-CTLA-4 therapy, and 40% of the dose-escalation patients had previously received checkpoint inhibitors. Three dose-escalation patients achieved partial responses, one with hepatocellular carcinoma and two with cutaneous melanoma. Peripheral TCRbeta sequencing was intended to test whether TCR sequence diversity was altered and clonal T-cell expansion was caused by ivuxolimab. The paper reports the monotherapy dose-escalation portion (N = 52 patients) of the phase I ivuxolimab trial.

The trial excluded patients who had a history of autoimmune disease or who were on systemic immunosuppression. Peripheral blood for TCR sequencing was collected from all dose cohorts at baseline, on cycle 4 day 1, and on cycle 7 day 1. The samples were taken from a phase I, first-in-human, multicenter, open-label dose-escalation trial of ivuxolimab. The trial enrolled adults with locally advanced or metastatic head and neck squamous cell, hepatocellular, melanoma or renal cell carcinoma. Before TCR sequencing, CD4+ and CD8+ T cells were separately sorted from peripheral blood. Summary of the overall study and its limitations: After ivuxolimab, more expanded clones were found on average in CD8+ T cells than in CD4+ T cells. The antigen specificity of the peripheral T cells that underwent clonal expansion was not determined. In the 0.1-3.0 mg/kg groups, partial responders were among the patients with the lowest normalized peripheral clonal expansion, particularly in CD8+ T cells. Low levels of normalized T-cell clonal expansion were also seen in some patients who did not respond. At doses of 0.1 to 3.0 mg/kg, clonal expansion of both CD4+ and CD8+ T cells in blood was seen between baseline and week 6.

The CDR3 contains 14 residues, cysteine and phenylalanine counted. Only the CDR3 portion is preserved as DNA: 42 bases, with reading frame beginning at the first base. Compared with germline, V lacks 7 bases and J lacks 6 bases; bases without a gene match: 7. Taken from the germline V gene (reference sequence), the CDR1 and CDR2 loops are LNHDA and SQIVND. To sequence the TCRbeta CDR3 region, genomic DNA was isolated from the sorted cells. The immunoSEQ Assay was used to sequence the TCRbeta CDR3 regions. The table comes from immuneACCESS by way of TCRdb, which keeps in-frame sequences with V and J called. Part of the clones is missing from these tables; in studies checked, under half for an unresolved V gene and the rest for unknown reasons. Present in this sample are fewer than 85,000 clones, about 84% of which were seen just once. Of the sample, 0.45% to 0.65% is held by the ten largest clones.

On this clone: Its binding antigen is unknown. No clone much larger than this one lies a single base away; base qualities are absent.

The chain joins TRBV19 to TRBJ1-5; 9 middle bases align to TRBD1. The specimen was CD4+ or CD8+ T cells sorted from blood, collected in a trial of the OX40 agonist ivuxolimab. This sequence was found in an adult with an advanced solid tumor such as melanoma, head and neck, liver or kidney cancer. The sequence in DNA is TGTGCCAGTATCGGACAGGGGTCCGGTCAGCCCCAGCATTTT. Translated, it reads CASIGQGSGQPQHF.